This T cell receptor beta chain was recovered during a study of T cell responses to AZD1222 COVID-19 vaccine. Overall study context: Pooling covered second doses at about 4 or about 12 weeks.

Broader study findings: Among those given AZD1222, only 6 or 7 were seropositive at baseline. The breadth and depth of Spike-specific TCRs increased once two AZD1222 doses had been given. In a largely white British group with more females than males, clonal diversity was possibly underestimated.

V lost 6 bases and J 2 bases, leaving 7 bases between the germline ends. The CDR3 runs 12 residues. Per the germline V gene, CDR1 is SEHNR and CDR2 is FQNEAQ (reference sequence). The repertoire was sequenced with immunoSEQ multiplex PCR; TCRdb's copy has only in-frame clones and lacks some. In the table there are 55,000 to 80,000 clones, roughly 84% of which are singletons. As regards this clone: Its antigen is still unknown.

Sequenced material: peripheral blood, taken on day 0 of AZD1222 vaccination. The J gene is TRBJ2-5, the V gene TRBV7-9, with a possible D match to TRBD1 (6 bases). The receptor was derived from an adult in good health. The DNA of the CDR3 is TGTGCCAGCAGGGACAGACAAGAGACCCAGTACTTC. Its translation is CASRDRQETQYF. Together with reference TRBV7-9 and TRBJ2-5, the CDR3 gives the full variable domain: DTGVSQNPRHKITKRGQNVTFRCDPISEHNRLYWYRQTLGQGPEFLTYFQNEAQLEKSRLLSDRFSAERPKGSFSTLEIQRTEQGDSAMYLCASRDRQETQYFGPGTRLLVL.